This TCR beta chain was captured in a study of T cell responses to AZD1222 COVID-19 vaccine. The length of the CDR3 is 16 residues. The germline V gene has CDR1 SGHDN and CDR2 FVKESK. V was pared by 0 bases and J by 4 bases, with 4 bases of the junction left unmatched. The data were produced by immunoSEQ multiplex PCR, yet TCRdb's version contains in-frame clones alone and is incomplete. Of roughly 110,000 clones listed, approximately 90% were seen once; the top ten hold roughly 6%. Only one count was recorded for this clone. Both about-4-week and about-12-week second-dose recipients were combined. Sequencing used peripheral blood, obtained 28 days after the second AZD1222 dose. The source is an adult who received the AZD1222 COVID-19 vaccine. V gene TRBV14 combines with J gene TRBJ2-4, with 9 positions matching TRBD1. The DNA for the CDR3 is TGTGCCAGCAGCCAAGAATTTGGGACAGGGAAAAACATTCAGTACTTC. It translates to CASSQEFGTGKNIQYF.